This TCR beta chain was sequenced for a study of T cell responses to AZD1222 COVID-19 vaccine. About the research overall: Analysis merged second doses at about 4 or about 12 weeks. Study-wide results and limits: A rise in Spike-specific TCR breadth and depth followed two AZD1222 doses.

Points on this clone: The antigen is undetermined.

TCRdb's table, derived via immunoSEQ multiplex PCR, lists solely in-frame clones and lacks some. The sample includes about 98,000 clones, about 85% of them seen just once. Sequences were derived from peripheral blood, sampled on day 0 of AZD1222 vaccination. The sequence was obtained from an adult in good health.

The DNA of the CDR3 is TGTGCCATCAGTGAGCTGGGAACGGACACTGAAGCTTTCTTT. The encoded protein is CAISELGTDTEAFF. The chain combines TRBV10-3 with TRBJ1-1; the D is unclear. The CDR3 has 14 amino acids. The V gene lost 2 bases and the J gene lost 3 bases, with 10 bases spanning the gap. Looked up from germline, CDR1 is ENHRY and CDR2 is SYGVKD.